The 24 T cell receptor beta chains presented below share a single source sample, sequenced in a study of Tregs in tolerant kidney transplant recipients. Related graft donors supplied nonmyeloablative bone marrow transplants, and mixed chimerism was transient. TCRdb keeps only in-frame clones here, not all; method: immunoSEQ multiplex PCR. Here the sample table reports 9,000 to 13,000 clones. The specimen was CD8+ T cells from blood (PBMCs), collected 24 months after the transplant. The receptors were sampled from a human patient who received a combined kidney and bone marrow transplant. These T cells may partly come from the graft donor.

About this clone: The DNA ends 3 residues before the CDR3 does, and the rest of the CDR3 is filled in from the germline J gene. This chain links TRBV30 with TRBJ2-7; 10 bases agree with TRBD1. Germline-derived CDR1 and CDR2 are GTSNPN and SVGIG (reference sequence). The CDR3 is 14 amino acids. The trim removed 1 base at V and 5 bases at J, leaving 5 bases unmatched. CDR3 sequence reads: CAWSEGTGADEQYF. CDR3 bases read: TGTGCCTGGAGTGAAGGGACAGGGGCGGACGAG.

CDR3 sequence reads: CASSQEVAGGLTSTDTQYF. CDR3 DNA, as far as it was read: TGTGCCAGCAGCCAAGAGGTAGCGGGAGGACTTACTAGCACAGATACG. The rearrangement joins TRBV4-2 to TRBJ2-3; 10 positions agree with TRBD2. The read ends 3 residues early relative to the CDR3; the germline J gene fills the gap. CDR1 and CDR2 (germline): LGHNA, YNFKEQ. The junction had 9 bases not matched to a gene; V was cut back by 0 bases and J by 0 bases. The CDR3 spans 19 residues.

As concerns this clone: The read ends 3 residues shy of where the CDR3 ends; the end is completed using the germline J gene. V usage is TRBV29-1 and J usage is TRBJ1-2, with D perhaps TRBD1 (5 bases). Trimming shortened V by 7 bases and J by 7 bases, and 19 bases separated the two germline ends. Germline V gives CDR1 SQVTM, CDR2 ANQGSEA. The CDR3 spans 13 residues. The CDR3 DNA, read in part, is TGCAGCGGTCGGGCTGGAGGGGTTGGTGGC. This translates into CSGRAGGVGG. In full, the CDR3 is CSGRAGGVGGYTF.

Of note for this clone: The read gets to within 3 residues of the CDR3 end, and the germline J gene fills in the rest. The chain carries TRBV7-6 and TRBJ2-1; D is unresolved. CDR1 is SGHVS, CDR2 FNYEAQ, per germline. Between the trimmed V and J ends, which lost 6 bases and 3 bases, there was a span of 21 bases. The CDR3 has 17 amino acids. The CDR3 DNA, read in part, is TGTGCCAGCAGTTCTCAGGTGGTCCCCGGCCTCTACAATGAG. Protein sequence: CASSSQVVPGLYNE. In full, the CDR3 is CASSSQVVPGLYNEQFF.

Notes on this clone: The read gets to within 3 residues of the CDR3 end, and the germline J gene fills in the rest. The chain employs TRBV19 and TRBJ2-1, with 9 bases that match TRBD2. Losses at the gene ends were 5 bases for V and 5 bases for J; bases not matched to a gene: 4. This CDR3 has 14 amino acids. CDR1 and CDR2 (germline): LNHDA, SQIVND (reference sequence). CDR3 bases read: TGTGCCAGTAGTTACGGACTAGCGAACAATGAG. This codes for CASSYGLANNE. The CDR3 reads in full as CASSYGLANNEQFF.

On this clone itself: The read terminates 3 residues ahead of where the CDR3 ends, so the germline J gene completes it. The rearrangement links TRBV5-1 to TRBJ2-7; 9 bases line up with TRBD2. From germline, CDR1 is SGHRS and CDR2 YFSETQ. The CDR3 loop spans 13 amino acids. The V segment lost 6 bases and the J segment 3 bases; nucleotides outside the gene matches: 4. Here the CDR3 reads CASTETSGYEQYF. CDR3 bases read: TGCGCCAGCACCGAGACTAGCGGCTACGAG.

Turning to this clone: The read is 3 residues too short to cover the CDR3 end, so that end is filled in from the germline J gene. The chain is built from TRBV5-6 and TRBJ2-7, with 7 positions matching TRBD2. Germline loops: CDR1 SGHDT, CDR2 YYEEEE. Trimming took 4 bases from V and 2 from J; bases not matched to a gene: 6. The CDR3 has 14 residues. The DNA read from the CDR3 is TGTGCCAGCAGCCGAGGACTAGTAGCCTACGAG. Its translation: CASSRGLVAYE. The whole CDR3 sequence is CASSRGLVAYEQYF.

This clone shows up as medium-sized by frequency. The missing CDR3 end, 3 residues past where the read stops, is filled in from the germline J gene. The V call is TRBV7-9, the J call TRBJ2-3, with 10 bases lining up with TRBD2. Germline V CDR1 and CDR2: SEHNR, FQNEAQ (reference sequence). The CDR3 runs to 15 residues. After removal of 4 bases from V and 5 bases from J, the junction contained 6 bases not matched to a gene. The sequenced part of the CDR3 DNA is TGTGCCAGCAGCTCCATGACTAGCGGGTTAGATACG. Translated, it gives CASSSMTSGLDT. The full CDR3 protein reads CASSSMTSGLDTQYF. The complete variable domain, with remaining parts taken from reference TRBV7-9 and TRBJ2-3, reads DTGVSQNPRHKITKRGQNVTFRCDPISEHNRLYWYRQTLGQGPEFLTYFQNEAQLEKSRLLSDRFSAERPKGSFSTLEIQRTEQGDSAMYLCASSSMTSGLDTQYFGPGTRLTVL.

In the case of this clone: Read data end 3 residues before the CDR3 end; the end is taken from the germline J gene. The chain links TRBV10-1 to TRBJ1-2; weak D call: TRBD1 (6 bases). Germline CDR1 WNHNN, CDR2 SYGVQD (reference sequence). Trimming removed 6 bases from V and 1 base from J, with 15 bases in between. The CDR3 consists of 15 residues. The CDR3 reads CASRVRGADNYGYTF. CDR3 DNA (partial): TGCGCCAGCAGAGTTCGGGGGGCGGATAACTATGGC.

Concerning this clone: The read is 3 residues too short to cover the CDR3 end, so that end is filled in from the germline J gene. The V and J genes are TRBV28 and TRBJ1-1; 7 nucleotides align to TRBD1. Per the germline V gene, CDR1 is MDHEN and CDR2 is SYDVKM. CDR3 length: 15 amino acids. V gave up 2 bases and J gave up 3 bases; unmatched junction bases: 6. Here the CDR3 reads CASSLPMTGHTEAFF. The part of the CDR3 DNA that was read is TGTGCCAGCAGTTTACCCATGACAGGGCACACTGAA.

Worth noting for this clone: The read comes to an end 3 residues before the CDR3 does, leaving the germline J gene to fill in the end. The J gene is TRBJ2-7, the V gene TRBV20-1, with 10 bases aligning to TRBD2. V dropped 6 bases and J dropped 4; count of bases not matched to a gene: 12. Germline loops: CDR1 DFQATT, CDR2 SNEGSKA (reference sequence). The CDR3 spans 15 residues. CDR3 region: CSARRAGGAMYEQYF. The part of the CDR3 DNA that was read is TGCAGTGCCCGTCGAGCGGGAGGGGCAATGTACGAG.

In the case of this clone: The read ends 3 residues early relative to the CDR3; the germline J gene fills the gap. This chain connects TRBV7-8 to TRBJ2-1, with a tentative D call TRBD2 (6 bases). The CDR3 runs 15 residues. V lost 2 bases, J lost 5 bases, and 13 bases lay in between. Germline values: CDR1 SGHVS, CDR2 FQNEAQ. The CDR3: CASSLMGGAHNEQFF. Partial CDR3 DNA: TGTGCCAGCAGCTTAATGGGGGGAGCCCACAATGAG.

CDR3 protein: CASSIEGLADSTDTQYF. CDR3 bases read: TGTGCCAGTAGTATAGAGGGTCTCGCGGATAGCACAGATACG. The chain recombines TRBV19 with TRBJ2-3; D call uncertain. The CDR3 goes on 3 residues after the read ends, and that part is filled in from the germline J gene. This CDR3 is built from 17 residues. V was shortened by 0 bases and J by 0 bases, with 13 bases between the two germline ends. The germline V gene encodes CDR1 LNHDA and CDR2 SQIVND (reference sequence).

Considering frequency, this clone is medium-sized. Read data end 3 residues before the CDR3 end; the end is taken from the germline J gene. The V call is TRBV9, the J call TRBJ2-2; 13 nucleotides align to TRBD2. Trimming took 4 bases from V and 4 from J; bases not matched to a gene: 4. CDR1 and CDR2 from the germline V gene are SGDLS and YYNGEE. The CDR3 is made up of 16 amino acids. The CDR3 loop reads CASSPGLAGFTGELFF. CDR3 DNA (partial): TGTGCCAGCAGCCCGGGACTAGCGGGATTCACCGGGGAG.

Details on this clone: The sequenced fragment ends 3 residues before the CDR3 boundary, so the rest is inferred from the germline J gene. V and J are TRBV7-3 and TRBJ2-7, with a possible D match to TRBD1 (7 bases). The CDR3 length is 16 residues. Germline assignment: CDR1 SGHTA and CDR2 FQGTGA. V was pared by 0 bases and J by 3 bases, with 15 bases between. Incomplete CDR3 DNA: TGTGCCAGCAGCTTAACGGGGGGACAGCCACTCTACGAG. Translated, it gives CASSLTGGQPLYE. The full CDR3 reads CASSLTGGQPLYEQYF.

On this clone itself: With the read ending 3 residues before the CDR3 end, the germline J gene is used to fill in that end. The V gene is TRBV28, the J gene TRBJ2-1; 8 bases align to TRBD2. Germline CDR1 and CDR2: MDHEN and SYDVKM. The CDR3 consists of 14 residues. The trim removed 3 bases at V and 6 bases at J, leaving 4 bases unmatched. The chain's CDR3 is CASSLGGRPNEQFF. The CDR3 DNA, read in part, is TGTGCCAGCAGTTTGGGCGGGAGGCCCAATGAG.

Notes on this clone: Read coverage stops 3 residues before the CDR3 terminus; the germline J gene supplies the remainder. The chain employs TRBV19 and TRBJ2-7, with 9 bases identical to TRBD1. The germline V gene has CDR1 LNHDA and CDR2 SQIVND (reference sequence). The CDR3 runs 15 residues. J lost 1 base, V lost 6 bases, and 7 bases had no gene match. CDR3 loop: CASRYVGTGSYEQYF. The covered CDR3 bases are TGTGCCAGTAGGTATGTAGGGACAGGGTCCTACGAG.

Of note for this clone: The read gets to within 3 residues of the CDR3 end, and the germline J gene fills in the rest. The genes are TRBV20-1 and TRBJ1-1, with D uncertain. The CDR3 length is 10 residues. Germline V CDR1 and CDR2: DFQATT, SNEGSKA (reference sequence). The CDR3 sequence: CSADPTVAFF. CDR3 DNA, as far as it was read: TGCAGTGCTGATCCTACGGTT.

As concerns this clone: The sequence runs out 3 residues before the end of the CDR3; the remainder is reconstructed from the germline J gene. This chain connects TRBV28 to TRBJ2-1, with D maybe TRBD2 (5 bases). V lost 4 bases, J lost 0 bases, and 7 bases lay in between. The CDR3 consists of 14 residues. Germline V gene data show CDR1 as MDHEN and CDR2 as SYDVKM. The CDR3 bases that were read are TGTGCCAGCAGTTACGGGGTCTCCTACAATGAG. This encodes CASSYGVSYNE. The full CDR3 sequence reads CASSYGVSYNEQFF.

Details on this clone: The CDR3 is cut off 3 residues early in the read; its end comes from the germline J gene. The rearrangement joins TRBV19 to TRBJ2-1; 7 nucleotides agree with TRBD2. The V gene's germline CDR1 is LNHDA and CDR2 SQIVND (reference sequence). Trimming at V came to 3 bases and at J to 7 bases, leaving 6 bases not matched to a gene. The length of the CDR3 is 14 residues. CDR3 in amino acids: CASSIVAGVNEQFF. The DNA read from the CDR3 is TGTGCCAGTAGTATCGTGGCGGGAGTAAATGAG.

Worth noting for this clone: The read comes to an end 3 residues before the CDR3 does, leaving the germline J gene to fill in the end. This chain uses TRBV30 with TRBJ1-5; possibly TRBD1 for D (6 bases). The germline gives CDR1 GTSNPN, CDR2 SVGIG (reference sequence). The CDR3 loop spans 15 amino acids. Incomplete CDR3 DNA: TGTGCCTGGAGTTTACCGACAGGCCATATAAGACCC. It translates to CAWSLPTGHIRP. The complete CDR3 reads CAWSLPTGHIRPQHF.

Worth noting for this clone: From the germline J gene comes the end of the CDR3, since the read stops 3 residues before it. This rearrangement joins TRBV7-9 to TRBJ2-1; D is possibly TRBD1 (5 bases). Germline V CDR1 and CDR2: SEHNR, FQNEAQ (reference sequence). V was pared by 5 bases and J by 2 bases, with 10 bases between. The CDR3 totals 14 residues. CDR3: CASSPRATYNEQFF. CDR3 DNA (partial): TGTGCCAGCAGCCCCAGGGCTACCTACAATGAG.

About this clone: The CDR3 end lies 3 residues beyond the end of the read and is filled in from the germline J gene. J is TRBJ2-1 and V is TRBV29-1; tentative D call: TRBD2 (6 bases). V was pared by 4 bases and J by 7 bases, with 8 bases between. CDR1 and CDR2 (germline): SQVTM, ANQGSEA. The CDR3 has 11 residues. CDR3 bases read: TGCAGCGTTGTGGGGGGAAATGAG. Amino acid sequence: CSVVGGNE. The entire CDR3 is CSVVGGNEQFF.

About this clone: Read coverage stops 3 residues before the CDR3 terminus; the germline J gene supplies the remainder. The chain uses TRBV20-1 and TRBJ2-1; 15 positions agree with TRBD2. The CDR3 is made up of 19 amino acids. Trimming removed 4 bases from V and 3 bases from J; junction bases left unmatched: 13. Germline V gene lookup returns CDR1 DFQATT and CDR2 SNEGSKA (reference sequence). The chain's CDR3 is CSATPPGLAGGPIYNEQFF. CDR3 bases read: TGCAGTGCTACTCCCCCCGGACTAGCGGGAGGGCCAATCTACAATGAG.